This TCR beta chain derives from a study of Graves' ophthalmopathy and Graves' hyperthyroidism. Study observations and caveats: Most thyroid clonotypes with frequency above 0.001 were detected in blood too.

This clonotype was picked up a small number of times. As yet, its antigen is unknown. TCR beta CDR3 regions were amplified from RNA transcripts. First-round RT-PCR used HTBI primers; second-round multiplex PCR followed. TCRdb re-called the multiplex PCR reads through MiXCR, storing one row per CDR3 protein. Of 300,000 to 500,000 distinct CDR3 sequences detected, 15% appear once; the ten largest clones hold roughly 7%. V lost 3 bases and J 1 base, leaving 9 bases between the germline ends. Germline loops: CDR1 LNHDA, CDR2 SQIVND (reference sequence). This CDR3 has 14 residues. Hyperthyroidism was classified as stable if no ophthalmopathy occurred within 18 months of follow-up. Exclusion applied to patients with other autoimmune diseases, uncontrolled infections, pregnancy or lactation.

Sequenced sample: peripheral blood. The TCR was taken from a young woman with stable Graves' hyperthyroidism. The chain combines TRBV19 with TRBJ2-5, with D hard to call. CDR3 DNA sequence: TGTGCCAGTAGTATTGTGGCAGGCCAAGAGACCCAGTACTTC. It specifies CASSIVAGQETQYF.